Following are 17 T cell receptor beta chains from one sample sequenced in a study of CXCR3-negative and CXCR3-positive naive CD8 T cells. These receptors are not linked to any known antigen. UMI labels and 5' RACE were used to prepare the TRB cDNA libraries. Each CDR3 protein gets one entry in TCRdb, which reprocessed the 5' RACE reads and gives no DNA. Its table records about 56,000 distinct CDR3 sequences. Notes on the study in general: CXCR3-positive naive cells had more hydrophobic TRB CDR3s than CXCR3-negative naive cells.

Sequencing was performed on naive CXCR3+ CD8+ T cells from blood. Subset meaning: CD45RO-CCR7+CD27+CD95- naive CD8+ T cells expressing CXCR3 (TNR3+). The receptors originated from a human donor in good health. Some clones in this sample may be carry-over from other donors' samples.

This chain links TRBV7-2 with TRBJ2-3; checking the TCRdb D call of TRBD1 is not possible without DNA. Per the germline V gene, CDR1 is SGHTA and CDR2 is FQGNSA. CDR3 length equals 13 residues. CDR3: CASSSGIEDTQYF.

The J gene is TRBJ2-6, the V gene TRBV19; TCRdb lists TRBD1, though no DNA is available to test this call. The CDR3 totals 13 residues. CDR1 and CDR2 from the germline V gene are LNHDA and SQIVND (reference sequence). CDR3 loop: CASWASGANVLTF.

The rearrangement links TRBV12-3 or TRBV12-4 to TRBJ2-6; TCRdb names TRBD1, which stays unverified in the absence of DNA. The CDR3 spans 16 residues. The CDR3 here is CASSGTVKSGANVLTF.

The CDR3 protein is CASSPRDRDSYEQYF. The rearrangement uses TRBV18 and TRBJ2-7; TCRdb outputs TRBD1, but without DNA this stays unchecked. CDR1 and CDR2 (germline): KGHSH, LQKENI. This CDR3 comprises 15 residues.

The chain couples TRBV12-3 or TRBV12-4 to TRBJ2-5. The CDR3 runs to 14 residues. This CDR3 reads CASSFFRGTETQYF.

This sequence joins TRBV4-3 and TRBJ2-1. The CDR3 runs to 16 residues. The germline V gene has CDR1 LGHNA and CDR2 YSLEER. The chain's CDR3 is CASSQEGSATYNEQFF.

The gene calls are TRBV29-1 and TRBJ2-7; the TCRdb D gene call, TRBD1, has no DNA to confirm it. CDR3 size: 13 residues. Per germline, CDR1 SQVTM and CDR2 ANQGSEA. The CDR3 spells CSVEPDGGYQQYF.

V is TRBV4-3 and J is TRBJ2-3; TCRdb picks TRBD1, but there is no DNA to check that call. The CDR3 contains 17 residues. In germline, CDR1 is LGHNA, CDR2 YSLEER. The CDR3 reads CASSQDWGGRSTDTQYF.

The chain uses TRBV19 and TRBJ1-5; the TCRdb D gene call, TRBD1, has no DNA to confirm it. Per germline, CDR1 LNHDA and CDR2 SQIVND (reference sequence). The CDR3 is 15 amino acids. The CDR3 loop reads CATQTKGGGNQPQHF.

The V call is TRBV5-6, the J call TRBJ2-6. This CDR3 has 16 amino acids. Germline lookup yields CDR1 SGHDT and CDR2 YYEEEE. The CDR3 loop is CASSFAGSSGANVLTF.

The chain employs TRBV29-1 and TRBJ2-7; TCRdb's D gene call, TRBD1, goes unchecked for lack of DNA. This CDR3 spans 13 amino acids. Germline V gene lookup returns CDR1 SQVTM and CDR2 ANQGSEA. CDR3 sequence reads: CSAIERGTYEQYF.

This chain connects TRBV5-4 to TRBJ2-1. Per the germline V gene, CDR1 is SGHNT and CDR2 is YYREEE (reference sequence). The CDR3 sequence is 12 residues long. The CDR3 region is CASSLWRNEQFF.

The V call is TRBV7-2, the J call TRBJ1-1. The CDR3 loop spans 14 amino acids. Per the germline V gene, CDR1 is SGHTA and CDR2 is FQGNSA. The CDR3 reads CASSSGGVKTEAFF.

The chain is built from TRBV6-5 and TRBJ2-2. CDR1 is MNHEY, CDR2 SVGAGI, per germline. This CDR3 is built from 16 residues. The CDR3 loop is CASSYSQTANTGELFF.

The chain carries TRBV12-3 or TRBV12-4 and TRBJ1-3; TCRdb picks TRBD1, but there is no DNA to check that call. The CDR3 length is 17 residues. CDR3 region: CASSLDWDAGSGNTIYF.

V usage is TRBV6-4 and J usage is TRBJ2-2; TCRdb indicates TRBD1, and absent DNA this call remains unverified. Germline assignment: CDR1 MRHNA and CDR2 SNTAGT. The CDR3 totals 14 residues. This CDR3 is CASRGPQNTGELFF.

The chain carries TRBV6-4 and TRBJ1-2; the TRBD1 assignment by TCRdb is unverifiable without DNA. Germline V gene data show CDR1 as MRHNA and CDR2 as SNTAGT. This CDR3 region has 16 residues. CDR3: CASSDSPFGGAYGYTF.